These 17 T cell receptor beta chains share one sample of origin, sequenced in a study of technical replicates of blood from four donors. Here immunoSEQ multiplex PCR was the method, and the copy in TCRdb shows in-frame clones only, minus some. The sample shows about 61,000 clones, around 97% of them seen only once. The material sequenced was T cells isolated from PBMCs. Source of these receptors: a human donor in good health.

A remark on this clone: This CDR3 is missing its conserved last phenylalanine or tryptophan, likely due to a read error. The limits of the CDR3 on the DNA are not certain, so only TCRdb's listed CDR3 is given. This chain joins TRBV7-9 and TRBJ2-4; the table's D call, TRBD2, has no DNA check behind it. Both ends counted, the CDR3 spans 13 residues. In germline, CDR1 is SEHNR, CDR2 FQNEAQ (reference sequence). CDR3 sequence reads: CASSQGLYLPLII.

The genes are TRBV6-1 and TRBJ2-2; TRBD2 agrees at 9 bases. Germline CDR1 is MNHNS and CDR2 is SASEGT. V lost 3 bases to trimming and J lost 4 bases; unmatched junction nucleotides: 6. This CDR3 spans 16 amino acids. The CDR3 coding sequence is TGTGCCAGCAGTGATCGCGGGAGGGCACCCACCGGGGAGCTGTTTTTT. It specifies CASSDRGRAPTGELFF.

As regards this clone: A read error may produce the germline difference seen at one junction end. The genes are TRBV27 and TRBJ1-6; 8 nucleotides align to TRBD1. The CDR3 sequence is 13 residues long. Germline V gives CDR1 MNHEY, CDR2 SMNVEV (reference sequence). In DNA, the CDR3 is TGTGCCAGCAGCCTCGGGCCGGGCCGGACAGGGATTTTT. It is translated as CASSLGPGRTGIF.

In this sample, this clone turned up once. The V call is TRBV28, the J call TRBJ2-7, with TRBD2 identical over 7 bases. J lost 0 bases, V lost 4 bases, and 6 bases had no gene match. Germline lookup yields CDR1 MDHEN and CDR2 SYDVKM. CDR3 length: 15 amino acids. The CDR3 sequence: CASSSYSGRSYEQYF. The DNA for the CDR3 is TGTGCCAGCAGTTCCTATAGCGGGCGCTCCTACGAGCAGTACTTC. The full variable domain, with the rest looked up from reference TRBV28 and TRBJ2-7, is DVKVTQSSRYLVKRTGEKVFLECVQDMDHENMFWYRQDPGLGLRLIYFSYDVKMKEKGDIPEGYSVSREKKERFSLILESASTNQTSMYLCASSSYSGRSYEQYFGPGTRLTVT.

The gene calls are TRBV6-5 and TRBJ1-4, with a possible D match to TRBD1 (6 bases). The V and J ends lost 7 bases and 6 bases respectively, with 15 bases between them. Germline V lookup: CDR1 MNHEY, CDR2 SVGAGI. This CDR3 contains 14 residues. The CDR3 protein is CASTKQGGDEKLFF. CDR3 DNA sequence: TGTGCCAGCACCAAACAGGGAGGGGATGAAAAACTGTTTTTT.

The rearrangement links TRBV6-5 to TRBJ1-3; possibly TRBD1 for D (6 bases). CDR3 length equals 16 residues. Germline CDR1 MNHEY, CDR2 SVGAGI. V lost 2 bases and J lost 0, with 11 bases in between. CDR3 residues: CASSYLTGSSGNTIYF. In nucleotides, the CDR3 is TGTGCCAGCAGTTACCTTACAGGGAGCTCTGGAAACACCATATATTTT.

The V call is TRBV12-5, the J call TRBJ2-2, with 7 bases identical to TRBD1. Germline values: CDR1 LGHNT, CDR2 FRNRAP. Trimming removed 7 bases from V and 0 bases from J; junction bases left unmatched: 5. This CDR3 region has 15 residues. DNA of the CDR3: TGTGCTAGTGCCTGGGGACAGTCGAACACCGGGGAGCTGTTTTTT. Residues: CASAWGQSNTGELFF.

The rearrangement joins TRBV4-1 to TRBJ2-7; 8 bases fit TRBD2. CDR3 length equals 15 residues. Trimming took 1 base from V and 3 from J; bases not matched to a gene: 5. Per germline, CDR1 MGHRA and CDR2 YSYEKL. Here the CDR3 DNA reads TGCGCCAGCAGCCAAGTCGAGGGACTAGACTACGAGCAGTACTTC. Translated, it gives CASSQVEGLDYEQYF.

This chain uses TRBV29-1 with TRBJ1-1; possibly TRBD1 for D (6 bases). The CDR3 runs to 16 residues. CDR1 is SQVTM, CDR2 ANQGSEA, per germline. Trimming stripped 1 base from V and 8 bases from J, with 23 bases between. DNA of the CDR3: TGCAGCGTTGAAGGTAGGATTAGGACAGCTAGTCGGGAAGCTTTCTTT. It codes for CSVEGRIRTASREAFF.

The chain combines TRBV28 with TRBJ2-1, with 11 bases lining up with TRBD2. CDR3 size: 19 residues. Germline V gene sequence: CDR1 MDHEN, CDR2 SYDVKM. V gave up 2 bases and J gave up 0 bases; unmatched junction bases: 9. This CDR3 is CASSLETSGTASSYNEQFF. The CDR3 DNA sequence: TGTGCCAGCAGTTTAGAGACTAGCGGGACGGCCTCCTCCTACAATGAGCAGTTCTTC.

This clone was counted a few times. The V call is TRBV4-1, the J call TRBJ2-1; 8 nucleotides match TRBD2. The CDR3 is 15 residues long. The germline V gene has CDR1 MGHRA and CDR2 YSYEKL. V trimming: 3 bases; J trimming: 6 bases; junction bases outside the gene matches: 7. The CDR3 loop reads CASSQGLAGANEQFF. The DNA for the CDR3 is TGCGCCAGCAGCCAGGGCCTAGCGGGCGCCAATGAGCAGTTCTTC.

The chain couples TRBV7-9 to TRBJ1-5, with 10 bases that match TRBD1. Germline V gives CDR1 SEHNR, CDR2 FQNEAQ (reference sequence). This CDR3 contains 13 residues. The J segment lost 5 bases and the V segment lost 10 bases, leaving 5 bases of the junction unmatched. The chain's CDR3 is CAISGTGDQPQHF. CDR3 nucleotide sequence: TGTGCCATATCCGGGACAGGGGATCAGCCCCAGCATTTT.

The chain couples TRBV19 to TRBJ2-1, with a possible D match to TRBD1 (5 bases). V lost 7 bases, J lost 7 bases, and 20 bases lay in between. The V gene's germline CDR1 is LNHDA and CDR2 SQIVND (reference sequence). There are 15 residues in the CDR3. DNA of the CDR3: TGTGCCAGTACCGACGAAGTTGGCAGGGTAAATGAGCAGTTCTTC. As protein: CASTDEVGRVNEQFF.

The CDR3 bases are TGTGCCAGCAGCTTAGGTCCTAGCGTCGCTGTGGAGACCCAGTACTTC. The encoded protein is CASSLGPSVAVETQYF. The chain is built from TRBV7-9 and TRBJ2-5; the D gene is possibly TRBD2 (6 bases). The V gene lost 1 base and the J gene lost 5 bases, with 17 bases spanning the gap. The CDR3 totals 16 residues. From germline, CDR1 is SEHNR and CDR2 FQNEAQ (reference sequence).

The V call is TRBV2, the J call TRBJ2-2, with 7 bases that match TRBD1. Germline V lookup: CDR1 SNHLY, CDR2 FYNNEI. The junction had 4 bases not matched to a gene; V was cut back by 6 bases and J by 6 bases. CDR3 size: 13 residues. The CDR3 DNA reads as TGTGCCAGCAGCCGACAGGGATCCGGGGAGCTGTTTTTT. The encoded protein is CASSRQGSGELFF.

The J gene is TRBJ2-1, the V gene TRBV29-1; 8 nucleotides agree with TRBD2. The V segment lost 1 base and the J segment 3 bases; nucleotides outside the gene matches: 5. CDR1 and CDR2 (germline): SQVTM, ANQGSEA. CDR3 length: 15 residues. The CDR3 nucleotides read TGCAGCGTTGAAGCTATAGCGGGACGCTACAATGAGCAGTTCTTC. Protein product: CSVEAIAGRYNEQFF.

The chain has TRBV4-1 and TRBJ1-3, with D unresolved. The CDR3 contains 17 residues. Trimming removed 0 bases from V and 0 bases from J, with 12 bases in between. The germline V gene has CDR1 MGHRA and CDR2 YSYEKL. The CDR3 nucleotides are TGCGCCAGCAGCCAAGATCCGGCAGGTACCTCTGGAAACACCATATATTTT. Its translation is CASSQDPAGTSGNTIYF.